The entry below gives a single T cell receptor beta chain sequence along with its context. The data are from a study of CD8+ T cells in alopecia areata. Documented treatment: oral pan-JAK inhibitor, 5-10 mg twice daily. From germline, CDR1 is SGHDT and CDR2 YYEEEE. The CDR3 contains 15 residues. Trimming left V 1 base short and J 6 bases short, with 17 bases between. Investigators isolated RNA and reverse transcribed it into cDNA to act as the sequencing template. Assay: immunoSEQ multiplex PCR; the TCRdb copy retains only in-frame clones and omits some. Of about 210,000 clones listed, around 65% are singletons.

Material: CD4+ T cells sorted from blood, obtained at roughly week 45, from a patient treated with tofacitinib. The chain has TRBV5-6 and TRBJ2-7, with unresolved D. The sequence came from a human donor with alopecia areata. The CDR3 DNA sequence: TGTGCCAGCAGCTTGTTCGGGTTACGAGTGGCCGAGCAGTACTTC. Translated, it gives CASSLFGLRVAEQYF.